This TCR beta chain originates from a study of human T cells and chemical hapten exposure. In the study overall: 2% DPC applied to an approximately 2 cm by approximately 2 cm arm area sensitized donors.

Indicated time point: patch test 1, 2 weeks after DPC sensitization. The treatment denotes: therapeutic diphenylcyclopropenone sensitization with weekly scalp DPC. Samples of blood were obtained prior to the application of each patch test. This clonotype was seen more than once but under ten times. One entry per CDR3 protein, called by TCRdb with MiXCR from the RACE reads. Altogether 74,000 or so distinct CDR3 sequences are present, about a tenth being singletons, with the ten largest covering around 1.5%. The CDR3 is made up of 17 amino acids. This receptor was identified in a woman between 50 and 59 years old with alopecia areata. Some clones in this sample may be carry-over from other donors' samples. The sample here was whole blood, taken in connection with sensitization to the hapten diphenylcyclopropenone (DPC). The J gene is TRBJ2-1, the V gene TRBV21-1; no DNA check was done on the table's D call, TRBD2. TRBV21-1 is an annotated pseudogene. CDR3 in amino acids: CASRPRASGRTYNEQFF. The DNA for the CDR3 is TGTGCCAGCAGACCCAGGGCTAGCGGCAGGACCTACAATGAGCAGTTCTTC.